This section outlines one TCR beta chain sequence together with its context. Its antigen is unidentified. TCRdb reprocessed the reads with MiXCR, giving one entry per CDR3 protein. This sample has about 400,000 distinct CDR3 sequences, with about a sixth found just once. The record originates from a study of T cell repertoires in cytomegalovirus infection. The overall study: TCR beta signatures that were public indicated CMV infection and matching HLA type. Study results and caveats: Totalled public TCR beta family frequency picked out people who carried CMV plus the relevant HLA. Predominance within the ex vivo response was attributable to HLA-C-restricted CMV-specific TCR beta clonotypes.

From germline, CDR1 is MNHGY and CDR2 SAAAGT. J gave up 6 bases and V 2 bases, and 6 bases lay outside the gene matches. The CDR3 runs 15 residues. This receptor was taken from a human donor in good health (CMV status not recorded). Some clones in this sample may be carry-over from other donors' samples. V usage is TRBV6-8 and J usage is TRBJ1-2; 10 bases align to TRBD1. The sample taken for sequencing was PBMCs. CDR3 coding DNA: TGTGCCAGCAGTTACCAAGTTGGGACAGGGGATGGCTACACCTTC. Translated: CASSYQVGTGDGYTF.